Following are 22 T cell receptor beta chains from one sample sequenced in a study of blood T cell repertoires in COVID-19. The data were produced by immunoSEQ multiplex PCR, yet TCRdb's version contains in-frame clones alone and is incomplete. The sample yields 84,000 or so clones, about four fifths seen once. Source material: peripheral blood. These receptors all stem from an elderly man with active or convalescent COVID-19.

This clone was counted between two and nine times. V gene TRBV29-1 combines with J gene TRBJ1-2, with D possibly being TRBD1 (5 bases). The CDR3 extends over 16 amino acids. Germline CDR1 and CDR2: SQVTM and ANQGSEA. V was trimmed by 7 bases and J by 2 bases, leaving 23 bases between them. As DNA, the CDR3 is TGCAGCGCTGGGGGGGTTATAGAGGGGACGAACTATGGCTACACCTTC. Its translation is CSAGGVIEGTNYGYTF.

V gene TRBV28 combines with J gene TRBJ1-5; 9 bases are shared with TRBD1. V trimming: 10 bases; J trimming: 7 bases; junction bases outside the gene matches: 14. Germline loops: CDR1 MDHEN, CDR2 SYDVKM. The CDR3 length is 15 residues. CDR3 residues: CATRRRTGDGQPQHF. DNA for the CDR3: TGTGCCACACGTAGGAGGACAGGGGACGGGCAGCCCCAGCATTTT.

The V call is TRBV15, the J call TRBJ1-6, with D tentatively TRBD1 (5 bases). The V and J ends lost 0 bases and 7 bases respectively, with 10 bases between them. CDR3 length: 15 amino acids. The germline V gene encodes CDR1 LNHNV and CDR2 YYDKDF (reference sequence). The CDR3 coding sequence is TGTGCCACCAGCAGAGATAGGACACGAAATTCACCCCTCCACTTT. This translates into CATSRDRTRNSPLHF.

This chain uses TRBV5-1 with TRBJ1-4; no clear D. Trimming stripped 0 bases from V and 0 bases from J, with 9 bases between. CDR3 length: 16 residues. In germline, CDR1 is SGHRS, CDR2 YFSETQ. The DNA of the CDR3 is TGCGCCAGCAGCTTGGCCGGGGAGGCAACTAATGAAAAACTGTTTTTT. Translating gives CASSLAGEATNEKLFF.

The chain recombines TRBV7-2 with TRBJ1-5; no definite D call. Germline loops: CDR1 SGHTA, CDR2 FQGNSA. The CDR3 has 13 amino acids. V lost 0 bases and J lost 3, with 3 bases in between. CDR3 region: CASSLALNQPQHF. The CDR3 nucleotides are TGTGCCAGCAGCTTAGCTCTCAATCAGCCCCAGCATTTT. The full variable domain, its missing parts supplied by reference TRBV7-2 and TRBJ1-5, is GAGVSQSPSNKVTEKGKDVELRCDPISGHTALYWYRQSLGQGLEFLIYFQGNSAPDKSGLPSDRFSAERTGGSVSTLTIQRTQQEDSAVYLCASSLALNQPQHFGDGTRLSIL.

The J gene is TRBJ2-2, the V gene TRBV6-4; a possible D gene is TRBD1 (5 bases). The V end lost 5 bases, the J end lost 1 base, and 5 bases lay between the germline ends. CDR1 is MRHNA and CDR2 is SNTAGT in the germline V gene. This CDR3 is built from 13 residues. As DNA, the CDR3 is TGTGCCAGCAGTACAGGGAACACCGGGGAGCTGTTTTTT. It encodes CASSTGNTGELFF.

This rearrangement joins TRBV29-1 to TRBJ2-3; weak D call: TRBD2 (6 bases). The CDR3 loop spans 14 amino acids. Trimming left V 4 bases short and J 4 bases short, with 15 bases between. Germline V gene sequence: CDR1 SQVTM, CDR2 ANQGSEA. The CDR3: CSVASTGDPDTQYF. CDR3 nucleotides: TGCAGCGTTGCCTCCACGGGGGACCCAGATACGCAGTATTTT.

The CDR3 DNA reads as TGTGCCAGCAGTTGGACAGGGGGTGGCTACACCTTC. This gives the protein CASSWTGGGYTF. This chain uses TRBV28 with TRBJ1-2; 10 bases are a match to TRBD1. Germline V gene sequence: CDR1 MDHEN, CDR2 SYDVKM. The junction had 0 bases not matched to a gene; V was cut back by 4 bases and J by 7 bases. This CDR3 region has 12 residues.

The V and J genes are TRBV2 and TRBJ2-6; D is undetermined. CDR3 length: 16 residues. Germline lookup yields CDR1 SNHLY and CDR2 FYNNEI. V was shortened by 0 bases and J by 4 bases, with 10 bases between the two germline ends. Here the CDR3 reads CASSEARSVGANVLTF. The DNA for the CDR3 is TGTGCCAGCAGTGAAGCGCGGTCCGTCGGGGCCAACGTCCTGACTTTC.

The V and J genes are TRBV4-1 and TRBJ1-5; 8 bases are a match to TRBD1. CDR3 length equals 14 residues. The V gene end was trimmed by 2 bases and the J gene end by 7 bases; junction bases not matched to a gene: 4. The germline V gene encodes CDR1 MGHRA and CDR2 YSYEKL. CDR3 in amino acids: CASSQRQGIQPQHF. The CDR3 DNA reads TGCGCCAGCAGCCAAAGACAGGGGATCCAGCCCCAGCATTTT.

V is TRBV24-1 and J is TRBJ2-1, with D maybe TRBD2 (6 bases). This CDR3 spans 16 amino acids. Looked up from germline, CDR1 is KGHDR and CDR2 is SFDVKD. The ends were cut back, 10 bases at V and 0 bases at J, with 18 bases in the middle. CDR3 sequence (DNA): TGTGCCACTCGGGACTCCCGGGGTAACTCCTACAATGAGCAGTTCTTC. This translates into CATRDSRGNSYNEQFF.

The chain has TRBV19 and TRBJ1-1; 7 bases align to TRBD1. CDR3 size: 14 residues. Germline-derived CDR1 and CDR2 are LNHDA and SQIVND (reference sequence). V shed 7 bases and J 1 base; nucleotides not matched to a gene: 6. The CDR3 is CASKIQGTNTEAFF. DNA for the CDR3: TGTGCCAGTAAGATACAGGGGACGAACACTGAAGCTTTCTTT.

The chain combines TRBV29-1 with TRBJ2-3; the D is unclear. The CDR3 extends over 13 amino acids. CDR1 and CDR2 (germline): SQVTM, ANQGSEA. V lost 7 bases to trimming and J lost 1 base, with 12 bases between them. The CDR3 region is CSGLWLGTDTQYF. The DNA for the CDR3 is TGCAGCGGACTGTGGTTAGGCACAGATACGCAGTATTTT.

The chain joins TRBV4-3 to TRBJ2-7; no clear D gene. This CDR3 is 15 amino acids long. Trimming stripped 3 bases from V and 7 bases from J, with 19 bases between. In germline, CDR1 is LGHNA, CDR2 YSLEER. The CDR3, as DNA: TGCGCCAGCAGCCATTTACAATCTAGTGGCTGGGAGCAGTACTTC. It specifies CASSHLQSSGWEQYF.

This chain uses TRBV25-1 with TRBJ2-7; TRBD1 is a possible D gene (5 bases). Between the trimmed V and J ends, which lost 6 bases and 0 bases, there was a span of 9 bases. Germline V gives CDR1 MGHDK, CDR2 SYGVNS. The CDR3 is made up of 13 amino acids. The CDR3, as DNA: TGTGCCAGCAGACAGGAGAGCTCCTACGAGCAGTACTTC. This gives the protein CASRQESSYEQYF.

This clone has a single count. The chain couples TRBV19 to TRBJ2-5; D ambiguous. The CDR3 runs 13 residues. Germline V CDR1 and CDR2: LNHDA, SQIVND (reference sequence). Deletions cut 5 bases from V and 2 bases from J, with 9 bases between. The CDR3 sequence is CASSWQKQETQYF. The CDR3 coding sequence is TGTGCCAGTAGTTGGCAGAAGCAAGAGACCCAGTACTTC.

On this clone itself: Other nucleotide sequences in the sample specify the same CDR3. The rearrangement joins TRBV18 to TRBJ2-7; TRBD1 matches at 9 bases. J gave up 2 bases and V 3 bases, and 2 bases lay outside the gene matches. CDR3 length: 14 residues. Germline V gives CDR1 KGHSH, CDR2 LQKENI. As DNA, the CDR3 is TGTGCCAGCTCACCGGGGACAGGGACCTACGAGCAGTACTTC. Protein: CASSPGTGTYEQYF.

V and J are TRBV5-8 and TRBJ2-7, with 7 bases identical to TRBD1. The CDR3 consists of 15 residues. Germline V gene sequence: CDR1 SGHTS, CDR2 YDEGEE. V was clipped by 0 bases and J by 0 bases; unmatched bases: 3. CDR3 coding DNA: TGTGCCAGCAGCTTGGCCCGGGACAGCTCCTACGAGCAGTACTTC. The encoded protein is CASSLARDSSYEQYF.

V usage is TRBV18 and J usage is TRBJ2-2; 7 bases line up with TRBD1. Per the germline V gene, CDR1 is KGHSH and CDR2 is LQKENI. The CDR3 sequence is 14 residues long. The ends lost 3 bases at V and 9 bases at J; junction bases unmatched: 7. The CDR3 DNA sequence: TGTGCCAGCTCACCGTCAGGGGGTAATCGGGAGCTGTTTTTT. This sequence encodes CASSPSGGNRELFF.

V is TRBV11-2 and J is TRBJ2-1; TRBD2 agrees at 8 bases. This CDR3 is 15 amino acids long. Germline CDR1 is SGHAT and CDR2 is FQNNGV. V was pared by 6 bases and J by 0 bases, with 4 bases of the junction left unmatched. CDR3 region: CASSPGGGSYNEQFF. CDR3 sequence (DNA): TGTGCCAGCAGTCCCGGGGGGGGCTCCTACAATGAGCAGTTCTTC. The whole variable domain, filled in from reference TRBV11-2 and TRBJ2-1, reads EAGVAQSPRYKIIEKRQSVAFWCNPISGHATLYWYQQILGQGPKLLIQFQNNGVVDDSQLPKDRFSAERLKGVDSTLKIQPAKLEDSAVYLCASSPGGGSYNEQFFGPGTRLTVL.

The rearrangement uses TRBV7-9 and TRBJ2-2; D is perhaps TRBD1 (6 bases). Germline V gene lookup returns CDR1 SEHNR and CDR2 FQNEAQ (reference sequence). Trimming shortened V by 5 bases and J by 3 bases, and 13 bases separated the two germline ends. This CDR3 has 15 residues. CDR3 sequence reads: CASSPRTADTGELFF. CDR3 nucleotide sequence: TGTGCCAGCAGCCCACGGACAGCGGACACCGGGGAGCTGTTTTTT.

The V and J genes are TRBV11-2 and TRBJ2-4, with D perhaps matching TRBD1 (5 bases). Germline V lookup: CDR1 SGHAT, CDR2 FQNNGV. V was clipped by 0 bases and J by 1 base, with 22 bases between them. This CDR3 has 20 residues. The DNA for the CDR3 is TGTGCCAGCAGCTTAGAAGGTGCAAACAGGCCAGGCATGGCCAAAAACATTCAGTACTTC. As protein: CASSLEGANRPGMAKNIQYF.